The sequence of this T cell receptor beta chain was determined in a study of T cells after yellow fever vaccination. Study observations and caveats: Weaker in magnitude, the secondary response showed a faster peak on day 5 versus 15. Booster sampling recovered most clones from primary vaccination (nearly 98% CD4, roughly 86% CD8). There was a small share of clonotypes that showed up in both the CD4 and CD8 compartments.

This clonotype was seen at least ten times. Its target is not known. 5'RACE template switching generated TCR cDNA, adding a universal primer site and UMIs. TCRdb fed the 5' RACE reads into MiXCR, producing one record per CDR3 protein. The sample includes about 360,000 distinct CDR3 sequences, 6.2% seen only once; the top ten take 15%. The TCR sequence derives from a man aged 30 to 39 who received the YFV17D yellow fever vaccine. The material sequenced was PBMCs, taken 5 days after the yellow fever booster vaccination.

For the CDR3, the DNA is TGTGCCATCAGTTTCCAGGACCGCTACGAGCAGTACTTC. This gives the protein CAISFQDRYEQYF. The chain carries TRBV10-3 and TRBJ2-7; D is uncertain. CDR3 length: 13 amino acids. V was shortened by 5 bases and J by 3 bases, with 11 bases between the two germline ends. Germline V gene sequence: CDR1 ENHRY, CDR2 SYGVKD.